This T cell receptor (beta chain) comes out of a study of T-cell reconstitution after alpha-beta-depleted transplantation in children. General study results and limits: A year had passed since transplant, and T-cell counts and diversity by then came mostly from newly produced T cells. Expanded clones from the graft, numbering several hundred, reportedly supplied alpha-beta T cells about two months after transplant. Where some patients showed high TCRbeta diversity at day 60, it came from recipient T cells and thymic progenitors that had survived.

TCRbeta library construction was performed incorporating unique molecular identifiers. In TCRdb, the PCR reads were re-called with MiXCR into one record per CDR3 protein. This sample has approximately 110,000 distinct CDR3 sequences, with about 21% found just once. CDR1 DFQATT and CDR2 SNEGSKA come from the germline V gene (reference sequence). Trimming removed 3 bases from V and 3 bases from J, with 18 bases in between. The length of the CDR3 is 15 residues. Concerning this clonotype itself: Its antigen is not identified.

This chain joins TRBV20-1 and TRBJ2-7, with D maybe TRBD2 (6 bases). The input for sequencing was PBMCs, mostly from graft donor cells, taken 180 days after TCRalphabeta/CD19-depleted stem cell transplant. This TCR derives from a male patient aged 2-15 years who had a stem cell transplant for chronic granulomatous disease, so the T cells may come from the graft donor. CDR3 sequence reads: CSASLPGLLSYEQYF. The CDR3 bases are TGCAGTGCTAGTCTCCCGGGACTCCTAAGCTACGAGCAGTACTTC.